The source of this T cell receptor (beta chain) is a study of beta chain features in type 1 diabetes. Since all of the isolated RNA was reverse transcribed, expressed TCRB transcripts were what got sequenced. This table comes from immunoSEQ multiplex PCR, and its TCRdb copy is limited to in-frame clones, with some not included. The top ten hold about 0.25% of the sample, which has around 44,000 clones, 50% seen once. To note about this clone: Other DNA sequences of this sample code for an identical CDR3.

This CDR3 has 12 residues. V shed 4 bases and J shed 7 bases, with 11 bases lying between them. Germline CDR1 reads SQVTM; CDR2 reads ANQGSEA. The sequenced sample consisted of stem cell memory CD4+ T cells from blood. The TCR comes from a woman under 40 in good health. The chain joins TRBV29-1 to TRBJ1-5; tentatively, D is TRBD1 (6 bases). CDR3 sequence (DNA): TGCAGCGTTGTACAGGGAAACCAGCCCCAGCATTTT. It specifies CSVVQGNQPQHF.